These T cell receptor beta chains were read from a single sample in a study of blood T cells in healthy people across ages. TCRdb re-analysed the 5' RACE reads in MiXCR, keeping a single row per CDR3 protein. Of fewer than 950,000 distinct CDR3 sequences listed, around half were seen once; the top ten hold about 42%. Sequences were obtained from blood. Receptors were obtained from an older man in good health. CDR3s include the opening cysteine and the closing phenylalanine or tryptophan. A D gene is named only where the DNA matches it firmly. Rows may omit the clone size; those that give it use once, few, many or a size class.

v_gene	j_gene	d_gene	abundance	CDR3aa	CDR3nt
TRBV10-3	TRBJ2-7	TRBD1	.	CATRGQGSFYEQYF	TGTGCCACCCGGGGACAGGGGTCCTTCTACGAGCAGTACTTC
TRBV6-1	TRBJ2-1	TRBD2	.	CASRVAGGGDEQFF	TGTGCCAGCAGGGTGGCGGGAGGTGGAGATGAGCAGTTCTTC
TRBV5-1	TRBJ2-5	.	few	CASSSTPQGNQYF	TGCGCCAGCAGCTCTACGCCCCAGGGGAACCAGTACTTC
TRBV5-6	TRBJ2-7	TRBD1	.	CASSLVRQGSEQYF	TGTGCCAGCAGCTTGGTGCGACAGGGATCCGAGCAGTACTTC
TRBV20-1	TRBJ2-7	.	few	CSAPRGAAYEQYF	TGCAGTGCTCCACGAGGGGCGGCCTACGAGCAGTACTTC
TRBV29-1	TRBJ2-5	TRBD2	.	CSVVGLATYNEQYF	TGCAGCGTTGTGGGACTAGCAACGTACAATGAGCAGTACTTC
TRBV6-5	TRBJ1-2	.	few	CASSSHLRTSKGYGYTF	TGTGCCAGCAGTTCCCACCTTAGGACTTCCAAGGGCTATGGCTACACCTTC
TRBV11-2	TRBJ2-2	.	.	CASSVIRRGNTGELFF	TGTGCCAGCAGCGTAATCCGGCGGGGGAACACCGGGGAGCTGTTTTTT
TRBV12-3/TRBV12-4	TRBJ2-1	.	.	CASILVGGLPTGELFF	TGTGCCAGCATACTAGTGGGCGGTCTCCCCACCGGGGAGCTGTTTTTC
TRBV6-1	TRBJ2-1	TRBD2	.	CASSDRASGSRRGNEQFF	TGTGCCAGCAGTGATCGGGCTAGCGGGAGCAGAAGGGGGAATGAGCAGTTCTTC
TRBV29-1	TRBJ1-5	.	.	CSVGSATGNQPQHF	TGCAGCGTTGGATCTGCGACTGGCAATCAGCCCCAGCATTTT
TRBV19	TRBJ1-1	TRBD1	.	CASSLRQGALNTEAFF	TGTGCCAGTAGCCTTAGACAGGGGGCCTTGAACACTGAAGCTTTCTTT
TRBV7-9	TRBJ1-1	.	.	CASASGANTEAFF	TGTGCCAGCGCATCCGGGGCGAACACTGAAGCTTTCTTT
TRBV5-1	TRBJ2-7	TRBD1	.	CASSLEGQGVSYEQYF	TGCGCCAGCAGCTTGGAGGGACAGGGGGTTTCCTACGAGCAGTACTTC
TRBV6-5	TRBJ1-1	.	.	CASSPAKGRYTEAFF	TGTGCCAGCAGCCCTGCGAAAGGTCGTTACACTGAAGCTTTCTTT
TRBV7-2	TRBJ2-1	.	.	CASSGAYSGPYNEQFF	TGTGCCAGCAGCGGCGCGTATAGCGGCCCTTACAATGAGCAGTTCTTC
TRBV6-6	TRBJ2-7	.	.	CASSYRGTNYEQYF	TGTGCCAGCAGTTATCGGGGGACCAACTACGAGCAGTACTTC
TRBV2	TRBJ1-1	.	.	CASSNWESTEAFF	TGTGCCAGCAGTAACTGGGAGAGCACTGAAGCTTTCTTT
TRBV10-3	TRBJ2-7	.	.	CAISESSKPSYEQYF	TGTGCCATCAGTGAGTCGTCAAAACCGTCCTACGAGCAGTACTTC
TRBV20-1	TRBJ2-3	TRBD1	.	CSARTGGENTDTQYF	TGCAGTGCCAGAACAGGGGGCGAGAACACAGATACGCAGTATTTT
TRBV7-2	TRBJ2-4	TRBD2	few	CASSPTSGRHIQYF	TGTGCCAGCAGCCCGACTAGCGGGAGACACATTCAGTACTTC
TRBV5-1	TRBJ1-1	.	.	CASSLAEGTGTEAFF	TGCGCCAGCAGCTTGGCGGAGGGAACGGGAACTGAAGCTTTCTTT
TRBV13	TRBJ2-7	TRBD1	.	CASSSYGTGANEQYF	TGTGCCAGCAGCTCGTACGGGACAGGGGCCAACGAGCAGTACTTC
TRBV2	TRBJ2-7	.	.	CASRVEAGQMNEQYF	TGTGCCAGCAGGGTGGAGGCCGGCCAGATGAATGAGCAGTACTTC
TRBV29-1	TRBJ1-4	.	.	CSAENNEKLFF	TGCAGCGCAGAAAATAATGAAAAACTGTTTTTT
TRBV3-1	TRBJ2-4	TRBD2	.	CASSQDSGGSIQYF	TGTGCCAGCAGCCAAGATTCGGGGGGGTCCATTCAGTACTTC
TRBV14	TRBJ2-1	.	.	CASSQDRRRTGNGNNEQFF	TGTGCCAGCAGCCAAGACCGCCGGAGAACGGGAAATGGAAACAATGAGCAGTTCTTC
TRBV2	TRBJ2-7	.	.	CAGSIGEQYF	TGTGCCGGCAGTATAGGCGAGCAGTACTTC
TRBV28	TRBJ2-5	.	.	CASSLVGDGETQYF	TGTGCCAGCAGTTTAGTAGGGGATGGTGAGACCCAGTACTTC
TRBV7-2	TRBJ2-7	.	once	CASSSRDLYEQYF	TGTGCCAGCAGCTCCCGGGACCTCTACGAGCAGTACTTC
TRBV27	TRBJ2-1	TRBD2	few	CASSPFPSGVYNEQFF	TGTGCCAGCAGCCCCTTTCCTAGCGGGGTCTACAATGAGCAGTTCTTC
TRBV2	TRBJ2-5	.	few	CASSPPGGRRETQYF	TGTGCCAGCAGCCCCCCAGGTGGCCGTCGAGAGACCCAGTACTTC
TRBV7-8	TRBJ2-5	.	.	CASSLLTGGPIETQYF	TGTGCCAGCAGCTTGTTAACTGGGGGACCGATAGAGACCCAGTACTTC
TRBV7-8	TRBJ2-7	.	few	CASSLEPDEQYF	TGTGCCAGCAGCTTAGAACCCGACGAGCAGTACTTC
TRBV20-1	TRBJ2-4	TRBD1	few	CSAERGGSAKNIQYF	TGCAGTGCTGAGAGAGGGGGCTCAGCCAAAAACATTCAGTACTTC
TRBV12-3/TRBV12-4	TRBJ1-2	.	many	CASSGGPAGYGYTF	TGTGCCAGCAGTGGGGGACCGGCCGGCTATGGCTACACCTTC
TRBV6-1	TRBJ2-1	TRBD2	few	CASIWGSGGKNEQFF	TGTGCCAGCATTTGGGGTTCGGGAGGGAAAAATGAGCAGTTCTTC
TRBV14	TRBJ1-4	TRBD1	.	CASSHRGQGWGEKLFF	TGTGCCAGCAGCCACCGAGGACAGGGGTGGGGAGAAAAACTGTTTTTT
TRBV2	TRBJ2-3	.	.	CASSGGAQHRYAYF	TGTGCCAGCAGTGGAGGGGCACAGCACAGATACGCGTATTTT
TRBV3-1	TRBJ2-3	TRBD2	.	CASTAGDRYAYF	TGTGCCAGCACGGCGGGAGACAGATACGCGTATTTT
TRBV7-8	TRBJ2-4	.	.	CASSLGGGIQYF	TGTGCCAGCAGCTTAGGGGGTGGCATTCAGTACTTC
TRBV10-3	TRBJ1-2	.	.	CAISAPGLYGYTF	TGTGCCATCAGTGCACCCGGACTGTATGGCTACACCTTC
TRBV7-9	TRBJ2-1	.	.	CASSFPSPRIYNEQFF	TGTGCCAGCAGCTTCCCTAGCCCCAGAATCTACAATGAGCAGTTCTTC